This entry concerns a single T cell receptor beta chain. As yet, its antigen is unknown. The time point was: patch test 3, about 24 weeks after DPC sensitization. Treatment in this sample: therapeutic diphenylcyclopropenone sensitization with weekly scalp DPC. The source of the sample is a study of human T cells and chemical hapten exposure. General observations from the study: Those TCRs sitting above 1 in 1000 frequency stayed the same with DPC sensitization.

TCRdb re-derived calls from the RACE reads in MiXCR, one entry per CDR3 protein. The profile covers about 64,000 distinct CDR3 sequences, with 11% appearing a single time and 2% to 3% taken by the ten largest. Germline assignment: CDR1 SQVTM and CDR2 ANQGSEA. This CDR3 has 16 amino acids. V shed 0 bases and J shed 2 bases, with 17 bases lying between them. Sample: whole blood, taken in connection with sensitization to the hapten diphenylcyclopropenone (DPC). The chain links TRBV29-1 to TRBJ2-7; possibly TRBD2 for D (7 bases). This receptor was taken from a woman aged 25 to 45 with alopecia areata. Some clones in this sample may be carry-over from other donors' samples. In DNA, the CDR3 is TGCAGCGTTGAAGATAGGCAAAGGGGGGGAACCTACGAGCAGTACTTC. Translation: CSVEDRQRGGTYEQYF.